This TCR beta chain is from a study of technical replicates of blood from several donors. Assay used: immunoSEQ multiplex PCR; TCRdb lists only in-frame clones, some missing. The sample carries approximately 70,000 clones, roughly 92% recorded once. Germline V CDR1 and CDR2: SNHLY, FYNNEI. The CDR3 contains 11 residues. The V gene lost 6 bases and the J gene lost 4 bases, with 5 bases spanning the gap. Sequenced input: T cells isolated from PBMCs. The chain carries TRBV2 and TRBJ2-3, with D possibly being TRBD2 (5 bases). The sequence was collected from a human donor in good health. The CDR3 loop is CASRLADTQYF. As DNA, the CDR3 is TGTGCCAGCAGACTAGCAGATACGCAGTATTTT.